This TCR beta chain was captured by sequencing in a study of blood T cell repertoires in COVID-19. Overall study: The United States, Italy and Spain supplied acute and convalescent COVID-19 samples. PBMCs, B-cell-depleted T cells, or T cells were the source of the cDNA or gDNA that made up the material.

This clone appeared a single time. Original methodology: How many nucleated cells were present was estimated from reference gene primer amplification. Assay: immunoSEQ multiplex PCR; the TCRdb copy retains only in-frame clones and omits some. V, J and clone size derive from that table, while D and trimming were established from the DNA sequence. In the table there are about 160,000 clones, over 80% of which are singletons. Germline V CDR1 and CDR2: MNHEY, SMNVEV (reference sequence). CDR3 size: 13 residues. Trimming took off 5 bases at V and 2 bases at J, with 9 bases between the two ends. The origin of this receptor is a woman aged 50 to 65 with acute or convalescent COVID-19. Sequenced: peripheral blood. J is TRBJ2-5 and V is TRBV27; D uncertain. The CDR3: CASSREEQETQYF. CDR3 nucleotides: TGTGCCAGCAGTCGAGAAGAGCAAGAGACCCAGTACTTC.